This T cell receptor (beta chain) was sequenced for a study of cytomegalovirus exposure and HLA in healthy donors. Germline V gene data show CDR1 as GTSNPN and CDR2 as SVGIG (reference sequence). This CDR3 contains 18 residues. Primers for the PCR totalled 60 Vbeta and 13 Jbeta. Clones were sequenced by immunoSEQ multiplex PCR, and TCRdb holds only the in-frame ones, with some missing. The sample includes 130,000 or so clones, approximately 80% of them seen just once. The TCR sequence derives from a man in his thirties or forties in good health and CMV-seronegative. The chain links TRBV30 to TRBJ2-5, with 10 bases fitting TRBD2. The assigned J gene may be wrong: the sequence end matches TRBJ2-7 better. Source material: PBMCs. The CDR3 DNA sequence: TGTGCCTGGAGTACGGCTAGCGGGGGCCTGCGGGGCGCCTACGAGCAGTACTTC. It yields the protein CAWSTASGGLRGAYEQYF.